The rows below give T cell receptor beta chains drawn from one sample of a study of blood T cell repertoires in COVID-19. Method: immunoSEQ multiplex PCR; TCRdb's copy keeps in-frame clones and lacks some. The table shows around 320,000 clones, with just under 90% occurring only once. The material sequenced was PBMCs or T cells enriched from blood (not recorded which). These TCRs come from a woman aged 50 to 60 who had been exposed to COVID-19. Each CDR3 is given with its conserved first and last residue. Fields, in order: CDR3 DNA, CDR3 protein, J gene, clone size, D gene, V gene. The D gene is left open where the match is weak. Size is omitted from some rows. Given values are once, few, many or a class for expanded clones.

DNA: TGTGCCAGCAGTTCCCAGCGGGGCGGCACAGATACGCAGTATTTT; CDR3: CASSSQRGGTDTQYF; J: TRBJ2-3; size: once; D: TRBD2; V: TRBV6-2/TRBV6-3
DNA: TGTGCCAGCAGTGGGCCAGAACTAGCGGGGGGTAGAAACATTCAGTACTTC; CDR3: CASSGPELAGGRNIQYF; J: TRBJ2-4; size: once; D: TRBD2; V: TRBV6-1
DNA: TGCGCCAGCAGCTGGACCGGGACAGAAGGGGGAGATACGCAGTATTTT; CDR3: CASSWTGTEGGDTQYF; J: TRBJ2-3; size: -; D: TRBD1; V: TRBV5-1
DNA: TGTGCCAGTAGTATGCCTGGGCCTAATGAAAAACTGTTTTTT; CDR3: CASSMPGPNEKLFF; J: TRBJ1-4; size: once; D: -; V: TRBV19
DNA: TGTGCCAGCAACGCCGGGCAGGGGGCGTTTGGTTCACCCCTCCACTTT; CDR3: CASNAGQGAFGSPLHF; J: TRBJ1-6; size: -; D: TRBD1; V: TRBV28
DNA: TGTGCCAGCAGTCTGAGCGGGAACTACAATGAGCAGTTCTTC; CDR3: CASSLSGNYNEQFF; J: TRBJ2-1; size: -; D: TRBD2; V: TRBV27
DNA: TGTGCCAGTACCTGGACAGGGGGTGGCTACACCTTC; CDR3: CASTWTGGGYTF; J: TRBJ1-2; size: -; D: TRBD1; V: TRBV19
DNA: TGCGCCAGCAGCTTGGACAGCTCCTACAATGAGCAGTTCTTC; CDR3: CASSLDSSYNEQFF; J: TRBJ2-1; size: -; D: -; V: TRBV5-1
DNA: TGTGCCAGTAGTATGGACAGCTCTTATCAGCCCCAGCATTTT; CDR3: CASSMDSSYQPQHF; J: TRBJ1-5; size: -; D: -; V: TRBV19
DNA: TGTGCCAGCCGCCGCGGACACGGCATTCCAAATTCACCCCTCCACTTT; CDR3: CASRRGHGIPNSPLHF; J: TRBJ1-6; size: -; D: -; V: TRBV7-8
DNA: TGTGCCAGTAAGGGACAGGGGGCTGCTGGAAACACCATATATTTT; CDR3: CASKGQGAAGNTIYF; J: TRBJ1-3; size: -; D: TRBD1; V: TRBV19
DNA: TGCGCCAGCAGCCTCGGGACAACGGGCACTGAAGCTTTCTTT; CDR3: CASSLGTTGTEAFF; J: TRBJ1-1; size: -; D: -; V: TRBV5-1
DNA: TGTGCCAGCTCACCGATCGGGTCGGGGGGAGAGTATGGCTACACCTTC; CDR3: CASSPIGSGGEYGYTF; J: TRBJ1-2; size: -; D: -; V: TRBV18
DNA: TGTGCCAGCAGCGCGAGAAGTAGCGGGGGGACAGATACGCAGTATTTT; CDR3: CASSARSSGGTDTQYF; J: TRBJ2-3; size: -; D: TRBD2; V: TRBV9
DNA: TGTGCCAGCAGCCAAATAAACAGGGGGGGGGCAGAGACCCAGTACTTC; CDR3: CASSQINRGGAETQYF; J: TRBJ2-5; size: -; D: -; V: TRBV3-1/TRBV3-2
DNA: TGTGCCAGCAGCTTAGACCCAGGGAAGAACTATGGCTACACCTTC; CDR3: CASSLDPGKNYGYTF; J: TRBJ1-2; size: once; D: -; V: TRBV11-2
DNA: TGTGCCAGCAGCTTGATCTGGGAGACTGAAGCTTTCTTT; CDR3: CASSLIWETEAFF; J: TRBJ1-1; size: -; D: -; V: TRBV7-9
DNA: TGTGCCAGCAGGGGGACTTTCACTGAAGCTTTCTTT; CDR3: CASRGTFTEAFF; J: TRBJ1-1; size: -; D: -; V: TRBV12-3/TRBV12-4
DNA: TGCGCCAGCAGCCAACTAGGACTAGCGGGGGGTGCCAACTCCTACGAGCAGTACTTC; CDR3: CASSQLGLAGGANSYEQYF; J: TRBJ2-7; size: -; D: TRBD2; V: TRBV4-1
DNA: TGTGCCGGGGGGACAGACTACAATGAGCAGTTCTTC; CDR3: CAGGTDYNEQFF; J: TRBJ2-1; size: -; D: -; V: TRBV30
DNA: TGTGCCAGCAGTCTTAGGGCTGGGGGCGAGAACACCGGGGAGCTGTTTTTT; CDR3: CASSLRAGGENTGELFF; J: TRBJ2-2; size: few; D: -; V: TRBV7-2
DNA: TGTGCCAGCAGTGACGACAGGGACTCTGGAAACACCATATATTTT; CDR3: CASSDDRDSGNTIYF; J: TRBJ1-3; size: -; D: TRBD1; V: TRBV6-1
DNA: TGTGCCAGCAGCCAGCGGGGACCGCCCTACGAGCAGTACTTC; CDR3: CASSQRGPPYEQYF; J: TRBJ2-7; size: -; D: -; V: TRBV3-1/TRBV3-2
DNA: TGTGCCAGCAGCCAAGCCCCGGGACTAGCGGAAGAGACCCAGTACTTC; CDR3: CASSQAPGLAEETQYF; J: TRBJ2-5; size: -; D: TRBD2; V: TRBV3-1/TRBV3-2
DNA: TGTGCCAGCAGCAAAGGGGTCATGAACACTGAAGCTTTCTTT; CDR3: CASSKGVMNTEAFF; J: TRBJ1-1; size: -; D: -; V: TRBV2
DNA: TGTGCCAGCGGGGAACAAAGGGGGGGAAAACTGTTTTTT; CDR3: CASGEQRGGKLFF; J: TRBJ1-4; size: -; D: -; V: TRBV7-8
DNA: TGTGCCAGCAGCTTGGCTACGGGATGGGCCAAAAACATTCAGTACTTC; CDR3: CASSLATGWAKNIQYF; J: TRBJ2-4; size: -; D: -; V: TRBV5-8
DNA: TGTGCCAGCAGCCAACGTAGCGGGGGAAGTTCCTACAATGAGCAGTTCTTC; CDR3: CASSQRSGGSSYNEQFF; J: TRBJ2-1; size: -; D: TRBD2; V: TRBV3-1/TRBV3-2
DNA: TGTGCCAGCAGCGTAGATCAGGACAATGAGCAGTTCTTC; CDR3: CASSVDQDNEQFF; J: TRBJ2-1; size: few; D: -; V: TRBV9
DNA: TGTGCCAGCAGCTTAGGAGCAGAGACCCAGTACTTC; CDR3: CASSLGAETQYF; J: TRBJ2-5; size: -; D: -; V: TRBV7-9
DNA: TGTGCCAGCAGCTTAACCAGGGTTGGCAATCAGCCCCAGCATTTT; CDR3: CASSLTRVGNQPQHF; J: TRBJ1-5; size: -; D: -; V: TRBV7-2
DNA: TGTGCCAGTAGTCCGTCCCGGGACAGGGGTGGTCAGCCCCAGCATTTT; CDR3: CASSPSRDRGGQPQHF; J: TRBJ1-5; size: -; D: TRBD1; V: TRBV19
DNA: TGTGCCAGCAGAGAGACAGGGTCCTACGAGCAGTACTTC; CDR3: CASRETGSYEQYF; J: TRBJ2-7; size: -; D: TRBD1; V: TRBV28